A single TCR beta chain is shown here with its context. What it binds is not known. These data belong to a study of T cell responses to AZD1222 COVID-19 vaccine. The study, taken as a whole, reports: Two doses of AZD1222 preceded a rise in Spike-specific TCR breadth and depth. Mostly white British, mostly female donors; authors suggested clonal diversity may be underestimated. Only a handful of individuals given AZD1222 were seropositive at baseline.

The germline gives CDR1 SEHNR, CDR2 FQNEAQ (reference sequence). V dropped 1 base and J dropped 0 bases, with 9 bases sitting between them. The CDR3 has 16 residues. The data were produced by immunoSEQ multiplex PCR, yet TCRdb's version contains in-frame clones alone and is incomplete. This sample has roughly 100,000 clones, with 88% found just once. The rearrangement links TRBV7-9 to TRBJ1-4; possible D gene TRBD1, 5 bases. Source: peripheral blood, taken on day 0 of AZD1222 vaccination. This receptor was identified in an adult in good health. The chain's CDR3 is CASSLVGTATNEKLFF. The CDR3 DNA reads as TGTGCCAGCAGCTTAGTAGGGACCGCAACTAATGAAAAACTGTTTTTT.